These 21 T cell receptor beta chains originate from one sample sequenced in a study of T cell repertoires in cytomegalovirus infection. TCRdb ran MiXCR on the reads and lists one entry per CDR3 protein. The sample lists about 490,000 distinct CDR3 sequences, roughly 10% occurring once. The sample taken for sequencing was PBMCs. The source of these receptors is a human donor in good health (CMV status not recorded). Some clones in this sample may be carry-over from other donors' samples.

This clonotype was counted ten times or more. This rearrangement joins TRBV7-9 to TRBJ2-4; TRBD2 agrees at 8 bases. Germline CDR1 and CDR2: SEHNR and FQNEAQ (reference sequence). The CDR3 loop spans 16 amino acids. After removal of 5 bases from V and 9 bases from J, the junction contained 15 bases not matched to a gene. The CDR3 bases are TGTGCCAGCAGCACACGCTCTCAAGCGGGAGTAACCATTCAGTACTTC. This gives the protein CASSTRSQAGVTIQYF.

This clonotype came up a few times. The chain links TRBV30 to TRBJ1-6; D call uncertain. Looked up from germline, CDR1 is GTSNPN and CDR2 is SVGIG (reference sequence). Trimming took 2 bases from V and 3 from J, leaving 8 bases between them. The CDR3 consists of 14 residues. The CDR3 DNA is TGTGCCTGGAGTACGGCAGACTATAATTCACCCCTCCACTTT. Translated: CAWSTADYNSPLHF.

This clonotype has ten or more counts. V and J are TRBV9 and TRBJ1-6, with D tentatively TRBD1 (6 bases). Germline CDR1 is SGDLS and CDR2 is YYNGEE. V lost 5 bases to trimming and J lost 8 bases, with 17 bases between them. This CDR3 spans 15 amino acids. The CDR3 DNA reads TGTGCCAGCAGTAGCAGAACGGACAGTTATTCACCCCTCCACTTT. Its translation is CASSSRTDSYSPLHF.

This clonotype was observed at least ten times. CDR3 nucleotide sequence: TGTGCCAGCAGCTCCTCATCGACAGGGGTTAACTATGGCTACACCTTC. Its translation is CASSSSSTGVNYGYTF. This chain uses TRBV7-8 with TRBJ1-2; 8 bases fit TRBD1. The CDR3 consists of 16 residues. Losses at the gene ends were 4 bases for V and 1 base for J; bases not matched to a gene: 8. CDR1 and CDR2 (germline): SGHVS, FQNEAQ.

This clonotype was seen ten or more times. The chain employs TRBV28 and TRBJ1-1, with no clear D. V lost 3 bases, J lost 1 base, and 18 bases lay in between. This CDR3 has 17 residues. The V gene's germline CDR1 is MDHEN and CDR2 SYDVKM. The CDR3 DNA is TGTGCCAGCAGTTTGGGAGCCAGATTCAAGCGGAACACTGAAGCTTTCTTT. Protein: CASSLGARFKRNTEAFF.

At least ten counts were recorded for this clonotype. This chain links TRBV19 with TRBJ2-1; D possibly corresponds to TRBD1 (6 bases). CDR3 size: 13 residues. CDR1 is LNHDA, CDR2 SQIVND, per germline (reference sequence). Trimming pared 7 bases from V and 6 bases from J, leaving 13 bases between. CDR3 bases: TGTGCCAGTACCCCGGACAGCCCCAATGAGCAGTTCTTC. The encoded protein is CASTPDSPNEQFF. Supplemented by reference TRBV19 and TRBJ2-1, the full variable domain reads DGGITQSPKYLFRKEGQNVTLSCEQNLNHDAMYWYRQDPGQGLRLIYYSQIVNDFQKGDIAEGYSVSREKKESFPLTVTSAQKNPTAFYLCASTPDSPNEQFFGPGTRLTVL.

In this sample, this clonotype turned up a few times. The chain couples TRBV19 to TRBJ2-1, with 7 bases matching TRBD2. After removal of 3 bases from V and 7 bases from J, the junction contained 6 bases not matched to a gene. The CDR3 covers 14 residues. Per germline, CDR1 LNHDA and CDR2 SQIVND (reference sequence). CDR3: CASSMGRVANEQFF. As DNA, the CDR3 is TGTGCCAGTAGTATGGGGAGGGTGGCTAATGAGCAGTTCTTC.

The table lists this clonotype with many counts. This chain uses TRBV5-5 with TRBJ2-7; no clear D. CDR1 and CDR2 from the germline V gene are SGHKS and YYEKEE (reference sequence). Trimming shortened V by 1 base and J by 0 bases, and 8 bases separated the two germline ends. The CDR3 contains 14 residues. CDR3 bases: TGTGCCAGCAGCTTGCCTACCCGCTCCTACGAGCAGTACTTC. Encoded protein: CASSLPTRSYEQYF.

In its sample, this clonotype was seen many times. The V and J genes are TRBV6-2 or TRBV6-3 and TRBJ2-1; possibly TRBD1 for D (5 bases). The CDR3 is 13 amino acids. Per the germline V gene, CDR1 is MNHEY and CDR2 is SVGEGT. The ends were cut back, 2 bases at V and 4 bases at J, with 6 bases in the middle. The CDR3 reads CASSYRGYNEQFF. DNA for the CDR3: TGTGCCAGCAGTTACAGGGGTTACAATGAGCAGTTCTTC.

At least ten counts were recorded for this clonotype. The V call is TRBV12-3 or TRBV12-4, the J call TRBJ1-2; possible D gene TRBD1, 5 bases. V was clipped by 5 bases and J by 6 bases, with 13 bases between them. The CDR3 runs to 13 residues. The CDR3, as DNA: TGTGCCAGCAGTGCTCCGGGCAGGGATGGCTACACCTTC. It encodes CASSAPGRDGYTF.

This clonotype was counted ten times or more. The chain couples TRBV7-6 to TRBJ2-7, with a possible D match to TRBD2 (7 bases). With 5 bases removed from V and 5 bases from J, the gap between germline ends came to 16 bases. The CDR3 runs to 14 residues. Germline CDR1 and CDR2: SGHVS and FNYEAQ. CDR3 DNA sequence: TGTGCCAGCAGCCAGAGGGGGGGGAGGGACGAGCAGTACTTC. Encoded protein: CASSQRGGRDEQYF.

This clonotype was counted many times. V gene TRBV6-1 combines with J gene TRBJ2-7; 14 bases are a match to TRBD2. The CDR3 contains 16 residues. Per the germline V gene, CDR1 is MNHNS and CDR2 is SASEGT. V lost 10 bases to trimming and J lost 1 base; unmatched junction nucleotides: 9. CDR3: CAILGLAGGPSYEQYF. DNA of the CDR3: TGTGCCATCCTAGGACTAGCGGGAGGCCCGTCCTACGAGCAGTACTTC.

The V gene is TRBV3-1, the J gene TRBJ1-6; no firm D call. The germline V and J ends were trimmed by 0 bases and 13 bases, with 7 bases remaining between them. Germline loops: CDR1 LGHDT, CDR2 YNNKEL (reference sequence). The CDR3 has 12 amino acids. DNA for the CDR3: TGTGCCAGCAGCCAAGATTGGACCCCCCTCCACTTT. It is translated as CASSQDWTPLHF.

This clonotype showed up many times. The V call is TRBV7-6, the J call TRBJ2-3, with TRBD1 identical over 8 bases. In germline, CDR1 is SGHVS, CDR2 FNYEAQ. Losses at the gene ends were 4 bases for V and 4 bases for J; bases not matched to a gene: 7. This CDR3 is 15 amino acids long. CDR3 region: CASSSPGQGADTQYF. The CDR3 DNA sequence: TGTGCCAGCAGCTCCCCCGGACAGGGCGCAGATACGCAGTATTTT.

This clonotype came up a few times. The CDR3 region has the DNA TGCAGTTACGAGGGGGGGTCCTATGGCTACACCTTC. Translating gives CSYEGGSYGYTF. The chain is built from TRBV29-1 and TRBJ1-2, with a weak D call TRBD1 (6 bases). CDR3 length: 12 residues. Looked up from germline, CDR1 is SQVTM and CDR2 is ANQGSEA.

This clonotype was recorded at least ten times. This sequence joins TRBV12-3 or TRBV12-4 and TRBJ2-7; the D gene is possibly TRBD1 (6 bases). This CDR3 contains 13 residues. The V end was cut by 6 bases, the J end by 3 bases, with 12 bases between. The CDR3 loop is CASSTGTYYEQYF. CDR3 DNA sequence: TGTGCCAGCAGCACCGGGACATACTACGAGCAGTACTTC.

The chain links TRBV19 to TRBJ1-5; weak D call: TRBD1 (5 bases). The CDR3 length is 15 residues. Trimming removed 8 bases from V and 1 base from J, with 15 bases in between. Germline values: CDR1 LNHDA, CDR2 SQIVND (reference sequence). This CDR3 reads CASGRGVGSNQPQHF. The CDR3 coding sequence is TGTGCCAGTGGTAGGGGCGTGGGAAGCAATCAGCCCCAGCATTTT.

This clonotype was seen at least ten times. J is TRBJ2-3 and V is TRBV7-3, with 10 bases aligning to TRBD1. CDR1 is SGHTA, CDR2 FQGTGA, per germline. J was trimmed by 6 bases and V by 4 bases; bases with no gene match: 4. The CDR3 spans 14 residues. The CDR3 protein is CASSSTGGRDTQYF. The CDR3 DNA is TGTGCCAGCAGCTCGACAGGGGGCAGGGATACGCAGTATTTT.

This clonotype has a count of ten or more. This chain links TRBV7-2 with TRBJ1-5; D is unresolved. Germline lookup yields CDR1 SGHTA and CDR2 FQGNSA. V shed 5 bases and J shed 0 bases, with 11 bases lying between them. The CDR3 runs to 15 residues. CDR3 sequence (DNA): TGTGCCAGCAGCCTTGGGTCTCCTAGCAATCAGCCCCAGCATTTT. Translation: CASSLGSPSNQPQHF.

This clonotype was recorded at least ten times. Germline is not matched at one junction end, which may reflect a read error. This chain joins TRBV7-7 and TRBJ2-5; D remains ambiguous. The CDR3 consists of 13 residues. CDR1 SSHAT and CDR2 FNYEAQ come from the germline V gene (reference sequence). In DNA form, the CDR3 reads TGTGCTAGCAGCTTAGAGGACGCAGAGACCCAGTACTTC. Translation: CASSLEDAETQYF.

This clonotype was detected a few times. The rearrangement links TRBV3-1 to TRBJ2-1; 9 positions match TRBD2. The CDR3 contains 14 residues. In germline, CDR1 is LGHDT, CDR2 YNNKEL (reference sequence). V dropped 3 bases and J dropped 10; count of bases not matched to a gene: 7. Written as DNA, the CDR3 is TGTGCCAGCAGCCACGCGGGAGGGCCGGGCGAGCAGTTCTTC. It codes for CASSHAGGPGEQFF.